Listed here are 28 T cell receptor beta chains from one sample, sequenced in a study of tumor-infiltrating lymphocytes in primary liver carcinoma. Synthesis of TCR beta cDNA was carried out from 450 to 500 ng total RNA with a constant-region primer. Library construction for TCR beta comprised three nested multiplex PCR rounds performed with slightly modified ARM-PCR. Two initial PCR rounds of around 10 cycles each paired TRBV1-TRBV30 forward primers with a C-beta reverse primer. TCRdb re-derived calls from the multiplex PCR reads in MiXCR, one entry per CDR3 protein. The table includes about 64,000 distinct CDR3 sequences, approximately 74% detected once. Co-extraction yielded RNA and DNA from about 20-30 mg of unsorted bulk tissue. The sequencing input was liver tumor tissue from sampling region 4. Indicated subset: tumor region T4, right-lateral pole. Every receptor here comes from a man aged 35-49 years with primary liver carcinoma and hepatitis B virus infection.

This clonotype has just one count. The V gene is TRBV11-1, the J gene TRBJ2-1; D might be TRBD1 (6 bases). The germline V gene has CDR1 SGHAT and CDR2 FQDESV (reference sequence). This CDR3 is 17 amino acids long. Trimming cost V 6 bases and J 9 bases, with 27 bases left between them. The CDR3 region has the DNA TGTGCCAGCAGTTTAACCTCCCCGGGACATAGTAACGCTGAGCAGTTCTTC. Translated, it gives CASSLTSPGHSNAEQFF.

The V call is TRBV29-1, the J call TRBJ2-5; the D call may be TRBD1 or TRBD2 (5 bases each). Deletions cut 6 bases from V and 13 bases from J, with 24 bases between. The CDR3 is 13 residues long. Germline CDR1 and CDR2: SQVTM and ANQGSEA. The DNA of the CDR3 is TGCAGCGTCCACACTGGGACGGAAGAACACCTGTACTTC. Translation: CSVHTGTEEHLYF. The complete variable domain, with remaining parts taken from reference TRBV29-1 and TRBJ2-5, reads SAVISQKPSRDICQRGTSLTIQCQVDSQVTMMFWYRQQPGQSLTLIATANQGSEATYESGFVIDKFPISRPNLTFSTLTVSNMSPEDSSIYLCSVHTGTEEHLYFGPGTRLLVL.

On this clonotype itself: A much bigger clone sits one base away, suggesting this may be a read error. The chain uses TRBV5-1 and TRBJ2-1, with D tentatively TRBD2 (6 bases). Trimming removed 6 bases at V and 10 bases at J, with 17 bases between. Germline lookup yields CDR1 SGHRS and CDR2 YFSETQ. This CDR3 has 13 residues. The CDR3 is CASNIQVAGEQFF. CDR3 sequence (DNA): TGCGCCAGCAACATCCAGGTGGCGGGGGAGCAGTTCTTC.

This clonotype was detected a few times. This may be a read error, as it is one base from a much larger clone. V gene TRBV11-3 combines with J gene TRBJ2-3; D gene ambiguous. The V end lost 4 bases, the J end lost 1 base, and 12 bases lay between the germline ends. CDR1 and CDR2 (germline): SGHNT, YENEEA. The CDR3 contains 15 residues. The CDR3 DNA sequence: TGTGCCAGCAGCTCAGTGCCAGGAGGCACAGATACGCAGTATTTT. It is translated as CASSSVPGGTDTQYF.

This clonotype was found many times. DNA for the CDR3: TGTGCCATCAGTGTGGGAGGGCACGGGGCCAACGTCCTGACTTTC. Protein product: CAISVGGHGANVLTF. The chain recombines TRBV10-3 with TRBJ2-6; 7 positions agree with TRBD2. The CDR3 extends over 15 amino acids. V lost 4 bases and J lost 4; bases outside the gene matches: 4. Germline CDR1 reads ENHRY; CDR2 reads SYGVKD.

This sequence joins TRBV29-1 and TRBJ2-7, with D perhaps matching TRBD1 or TRBD2 (5 bases each). CDR1 and CDR2 from the germline V gene are SQVTM and ANQGSEA. With 6 bases removed from V and 5 bases from J, the gap between germline ends came to 20 bases. CDR3 length: 14 residues. CDR3 sequence reads: CSVMAGTGNDEQYF. In DNA form, the CDR3 reads TGCAGCGTCATGGCTGGGACGGGGAACGACGAGCAGTACTTC.

At least ten counts were recorded for this clonotype. Its ends do not fully match the called genes, so a read error is possible. The chain couples TRBV10-2 to TRBJ2-1; TRBD1 or TRBD2 may be the D gene (5 bases each). The CDR3 extends over 12 amino acids. Germline CDR1 reads WSHSY; CDR2 reads SAAADI. CDR3 residues: CASSESTRGQGF. CDR3 coding DNA: TGCGCCAGCAGTGAGTCGACTCGGGGTCAGGGCTTC.

CDR3 nucleotide sequence: TGTGCCAGCAGCTTTGGGGCAGCGGGCGGATTCGAAGAGCAGTACTTC. Its protein is CASSFGAAGGFEEQYF. The chain is built from TRBV11-2 and TRBJ2-7, with a weak D call TRBD2 (6 bases). With 3 bases removed from V and 7 bases from J, the gap between germline ends came to 22 bases. The length of the CDR3 is 16 residues. CDR1 is SGHAT, CDR2 FQNNGV, per germline.

Concerning this clonotype itself: The junction departs from germline at one end; a sequencing error may be responsible. The chain couples TRBV4-1 to TRBJ2-5; D may be TRBD2 (6 bases). This CDR3 has 14 residues. CDR1 and CDR2 (germline): MGHRA, YSYEKL. The CDR3 DNA reads TGCGCCAGAAGCCTCACGGGGGAACAAGAGACCCAGTACTTC. Encoded protein: CARSLTGEQETQYF.

Note on this clonotype: Germline is not matched at one junction end, which may reflect a read error. This CDR3 reads CTSNSGTGARDEQFF. The DNA of the CDR3 is TGTACCAGCAACTCCGGGACAGGGGCTAGAGATGAGCAGTTCTTC. V gene TRBV11-2 combines with J gene TRBJ2-1, with TRBD1 identical over 10 bases. CDR1 is SGHAT and CDR2 is FQNNGV in the germline V gene. CDR3 size: 15 residues.

This clonotype has only a few counts. One base away lies a much larger clone, so this may be a sequencing read error. This chain connects TRBV7-9 to TRBJ1-2, with 8 bases identical to TRBD1. The trim removed 7 bases at V and 4 bases at J, leaving 11 bases unmatched. Germline lookup yields CDR1 SEHNR and CDR2 FQNEAQ (reference sequence). This CDR3 spans 15 amino acids. CDR3 residues: CASNSDRGVSYGYTF. The CDR3 DNA sequence: TGTGCCAGCAACTCTGACAGGGGCGTCAGCTATGGCTACACCTTC.

A word on this clonotype: One end of the junction does not line up with germline, which may come from a read error. The chain uses TRBV6-1 and TRBJ2-7; TRBD2 matches at 10 bases. This CDR3 contains 14 residues. Germline values: CDR1 MNHNS, CDR2 SASEGT. CDR3 nucleotides: TGTGCCAGCAGTGCAGGACTAGCGGTCTACGAGGAGTACTTC. It yields the protein CASSAGLAVYEEYF.

The rearrangement links TRBV11-2 to TRBJ2-2; 7 bases line up with TRBD2. This CDR3 region has 17 residues. Germline V CDR1 and CDR2: SGHAT, FQNNGV. CDR3 in amino acids: CAGSLVLGGANTGELFF. The DNA for the CDR3 is TGTGCAGGCAGCTTAGTATTGGGAGGGGCGAACACCGGGGAGCTGTTTTTT.

As to this clonotype: The junction departs from germline at one end; a sequencing error may be responsible. The V call is TRBV11-1, the J call TRBJ2-5; D is ambiguous. Germline values: CDR1 SGHAT, CDR2 FQDESV (reference sequence). The CDR3 has 14 residues. The CDR3 nucleotides read TGTGGCAGCAACCTGGCGCGAGTAAGCGAGACCCAGTACTTC. This gives the protein CGSNLARVSETQYF.

Notes on this clonotype: The junction departs from the called germline gene at one end, perhaps through a read error. The gene calls are TRBV18 and TRBJ2-1, with 7 positions matching TRBD1. The CDR3 is made up of 16 amino acids. In germline, CDR1 is KGHSH, CDR2 LQKENI. In DNA form, the CDR3 reads TGTGCCAGCCCACCACGTGGGACAGCGAATAACAATGAGCAGTTCTTC. Protein product: CASPPRGTANNNEQFF.

A word on this clonotype: This may arise from a read error, as a much more abundant clone is one base away. The rearrangement joins TRBV4-2 to TRBJ2-1; weak D call: TRBD2 (6 bases). This CDR3 has 15 amino acids. V was pared by 6 bases and J by 5 bases, with 17 bases between. Germline assignment: CDR1 LGHNA and CDR2 YNFKEQ. CDR3 protein: CASSLLASSHNEQFF. CDR3 DNA sequence: TGTGCCAGCAGTCTCCTAGCGAGTAGCCACAATGAGCAGTTCTTC.

The chain recombines TRBV4-2 with TRBJ2-7; 11 bases are shared with TRBD2. Germline trimming cut 6 bases from V and 6 bases from J; bases unmatched to any gene: 19. Germline V lookup: CDR1 LGHNA, CDR2 YNFKEQ. The CDR3 spans 18 residues. The DNA of the CDR3 is TGTGCCAGCAGTGGGAAACCGGGACTAGCGGAAGGGCCACGCGAGCAGTACTTC. Residues: CASSGKPGLAEGPREQYF.

As concerns this clonotype: A much larger clonotype is one base distant, so this may be a read error. V and J are TRBV14 and TRBJ2-3; no clear D. CDR3 length: 13 residues. V lost 0 bases and J lost 5, with 6 bases in between. From germline, CDR1 is SGHDN and CDR2 FVKESK. CDR3 sequence (DNA): TGTGCCAGCAGCCAAGATGTGGTAGATACGCAGTATTTT. This gives the protein CASSQDVVDTQYF.

This sequence joins TRBV11-2 and TRBJ2-3; maybe TRBD1 (6 bases). The CDR3 has 15 residues. V was clipped by 9 bases and J by 4 bases, with 20 bases between them. CDR1 is SGHAT, CDR2 FQNNGV, per germline. CDR3 loop: CASDMLQGRPDTQYF. CDR3 nucleotides: TGTGCCAGTGACATGCTACAGGGTCGGCCAGATACGCAGTATTTT.

V and J are TRBV12-3 or TRBV12-4 and TRBJ2-4; a weak D match, TRBD2 (5 bases). The CDR3 runs 14 residues. V was cut by 11 bases and J by 6 bases, with 20 bases left in between. The CDR3 sequence: CACKRAGEGNIQYF. The CDR3 DNA reads as TGTGCCTGCAAGAGAGCCGGAGAGGGAAACATTCAGTACTTC.

Comment on this clonotype: Just one base apart from a much larger clone, this may be a read error. The chain employs TRBV5-1 and TRBJ2-5; 10 bases line up with TRBD1. Germline V gene lookup returns CDR1 SGHRS and CDR2 YFSETQ. The CDR3 sequence is 15 residues long. For the CDR3, the DNA is TGCGCCACCCAAACCGGACAGGGGGACCAGGAGACCCAGTACTTC. It yields the protein CATQTGQGDQETQYF.

This clonotype was detected many times. The rearrangement links TRBV6-5 to TRBJ1-1; 8 bases match TRBD1. Unmatched junction bases numbered 6, after V lost 3 bases and J lost 6 bases. The CDR3 extends over 14 amino acids. Germline CDR1 and CDR2: MNHEY and SVGAGI. The DNA for the CDR3 is TGTGCCAGCAGTTATCAGGGGGCCTACGCTGAAGCTTTCTTT. Protein sequence: CASSYQGAYAEAFF.

Concerning this clonotype itself: A junction boundary mismatches the germline segment, possibly from a read error. The genes are TRBV6-5 and TRBJ1-1, with D maybe TRBD1 (6 bases). Germline values: CDR1 MNHEY, CDR2 SVGAGI. The CDR3 covers 15 residues. The CDR3 DNA reads as TGTGTCAGCAGTTACAGGACAGTTCGGGGTACTGAAGCTTTCTTT. Protein: CVSSYRTVRGTEAFF.

As regards this clonotype: One junction end disagrees with the germline gene, perhaps due to a read error. The V gene is TRBV29-1, the J gene TRBJ2-5, with unresolved D. There are 14 residues in the CDR3. Germline loops: CDR1 SQVTM, CDR2 ANQGSEA. CDR3 DNA sequence: TGCAGCATTGAAGATAGGACGTCCCAAGAGACCCAGTACTTC. This encodes CSIEDRTSQETQYF.

In regard to this clonotype: The germline gene is not matched at one end of the junction; a read error may be the cause. The chain links TRBV29-1 to TRBJ1-2; TRBD1 agrees at 10 bases. The CDR3 consists of 12 residues. Germline CDR1 SQVTM, CDR2 ANQGSEA. CDR3 region: CSLAGQGYGYTF. The CDR3, as DNA: TGCAGCCTTGCGGGACAGGGGTATGGCTACACCTTT.

Notes on this clonotype: This CDR3 is missing its conserved last phenylalanine or tryptophan, likely due to a read error. The V gene is TRBV6-1, the J gene TRBJ2-7; D is unclear. Germline CDR1 MNHNS, CDR2 SASEGT. Trimming shortened V by 8 bases and J by 5 bases, and 7 bases separated the two germline ends. The CDR3 length is 10 residues. The CDR3 DNA reads as TGTGCCAGCGGGTCCCACGAGCAGTACTTG. Residues: CASGSHEQYL.

This clonotype was detected only once. Since the CDR3 does not end with the conserved phenylalanine or tryptophan, this likely comes from a read error. The chain couples TRBV29-1 to TRBJ2-1; D is uncertain. The CDR3 is made up of 16 amino acids. CDR1 and CDR2 from the germline V gene are SQVTM and ANQGSEA. Trimming pared 6 bases from V and 10 bases from J, leaving 28 bases between. The CDR3 DNA reads as TGCAGCGTCGCCACGCTTCGGTCCTGGTCCAGTCAAGAGCAGTTCTCC. It yields the protein CSVATLRSWSSQEQFS.

The sample holds many counts of this clonotype. CDR3 nucleotide sequence: TGTGCCATCAGGGGAAAGTTTGACAGCCCCTACGAGCAGTACTTC. Translated: CAIRGKFDSPYEQYF. The genes are TRBV10-3 and TRBJ2-7, with TRBD1 as a possible D gene (5 bases). The CDR3 totals 15 residues. Germline CDR1 reads ENHRY; CDR2 reads SYGVKD. The V end was cut by 6 bases, the J end by 2 bases, with 17 bases between.